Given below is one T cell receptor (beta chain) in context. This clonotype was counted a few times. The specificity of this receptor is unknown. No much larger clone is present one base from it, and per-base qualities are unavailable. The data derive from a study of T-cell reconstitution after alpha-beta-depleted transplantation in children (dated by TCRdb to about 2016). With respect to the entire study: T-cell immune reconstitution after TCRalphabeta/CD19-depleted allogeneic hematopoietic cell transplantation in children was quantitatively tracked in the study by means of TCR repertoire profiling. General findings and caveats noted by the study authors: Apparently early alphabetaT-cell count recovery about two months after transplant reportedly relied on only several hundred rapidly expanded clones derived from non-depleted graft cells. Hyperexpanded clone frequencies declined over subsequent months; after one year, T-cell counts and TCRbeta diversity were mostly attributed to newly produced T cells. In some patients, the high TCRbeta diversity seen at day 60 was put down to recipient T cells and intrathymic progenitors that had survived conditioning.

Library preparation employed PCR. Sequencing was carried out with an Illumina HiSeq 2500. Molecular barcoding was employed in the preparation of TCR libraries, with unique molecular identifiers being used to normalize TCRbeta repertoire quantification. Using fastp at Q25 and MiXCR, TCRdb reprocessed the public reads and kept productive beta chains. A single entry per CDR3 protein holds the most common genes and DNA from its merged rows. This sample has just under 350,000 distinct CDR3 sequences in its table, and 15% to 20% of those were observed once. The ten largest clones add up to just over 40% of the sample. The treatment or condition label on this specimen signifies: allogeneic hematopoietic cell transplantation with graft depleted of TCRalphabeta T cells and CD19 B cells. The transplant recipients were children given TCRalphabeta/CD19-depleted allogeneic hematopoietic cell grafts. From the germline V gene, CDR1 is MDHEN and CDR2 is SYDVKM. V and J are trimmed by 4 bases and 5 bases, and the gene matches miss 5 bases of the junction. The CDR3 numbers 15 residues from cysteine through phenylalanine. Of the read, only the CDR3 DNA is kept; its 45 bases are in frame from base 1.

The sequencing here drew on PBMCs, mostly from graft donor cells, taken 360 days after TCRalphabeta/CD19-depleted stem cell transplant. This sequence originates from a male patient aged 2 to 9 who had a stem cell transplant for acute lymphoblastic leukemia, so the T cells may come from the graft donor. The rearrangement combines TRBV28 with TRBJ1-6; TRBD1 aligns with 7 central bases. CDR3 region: CASSSPTGDNSPLHF. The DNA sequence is TGTGCCAGCAGTTCCCCTACAGGGGATAATTCACCCCTCCACTTT.